The 8 T cell receptor beta chains below were found in one sample sequenced in a study of OX40 agonist ivuxolimab in advanced cancers. Produced via immunoSEQ multiplex PCR; TCRdb's table is partial and in-frame only. The repertoire includes 35,000 to 45,000 clones, around 89% of them detected once, and roughly 12% sits in the top ten. The specimen comprised CD4+ or CD8+ T cells sorted from blood, sampled in a trial of the OX40 agonist ivuxolimab. These receptor sequences come from an adult with an advanced solid tumor such as melanoma, head and neck, liver or kidney cancer.

The V gene is TRBV7-6, the J gene TRBJ2-3; weak D call: TRBD2 (7 bases). V was pared by 5 bases and J by 6 bases, with 21 bases between. Germline V gene lookup returns CDR1 SGHVS and CDR2 FNYEAQ. The CDR3 is 16 amino acids. CDR3 amino acids: CASSPVGGAGLDTQYF. Written as DNA, the CDR3 is TGTGCCAGCAGCCCCGTGGGGGGGGCGGGACTGGATACGCAGTATTTT.

This chain joins TRBV4-1 and TRBJ1-1, with TRBD1 as a possible D gene (5 bases). The CDR3 totals 17 residues. With 3 bases removed from V and 1 base from J, the gap between germline ends came to 18 bases. Germline loops: CDR1 MGHRA, CDR2 YSYEKL. CDR3 sequence: CASSQLSQGLWNTEAFF. CDR3 bases: TGCGCCAGCAGCCAGCTGAGTCAGGGACTATGGAACACTGAAGCTTTCTTT.

V gene TRBV11-2 combines with J gene TRBJ2-7; TRBD2 matches 15 bases. Germline V gene lookup returns CDR1 SGHAT and CDR2 FQNNGV. V lost 6 bases, J lost 3 bases, and 9 bases stayed unmatched. CDR3 size: 17 residues. The CDR3 sequence is CASSRGPGLAGGYEQYF. Here the CDR3 DNA reads TGTGCCAGCAGTCGTGGACCGGGACTAGCGGGAGGCTACGAGCAGTACTTC.

In DNA, the CDR3 is TGTGCCAGCAGTTTCGGTCAGGGGGCCTACAATGAGCAGTTCTTC. Translated: CASSFGQGAYNEQFF. This rearrangement joins TRBV27 to TRBJ2-1, with 7 bases lining up with TRBD1. The CDR3 totals 15 residues. The V gene end was trimmed by 3 bases and the J gene end by 2 bases; junction bases not matched to a gene: 4. CDR1 and CDR2 from the germline V gene are MNHEY and SMNVEV (reference sequence).

The rearrangement uses TRBV11-2 and TRBJ2-5, with D possibly TRBD1 on 5 matching bases. Trimming took 7 bases from V and 0 from J, leaving 9 bases between them. The CDR3 has 13 residues. CDR1 is SGHAT and CDR2 is FQNNGV in the germline V gene. CDR3 in DNA: TGTGCCAGCACCGCGGACAACCAAGAGACCCAGTACTTC. Its protein is CASTADNQETQYF.

The rearrangement links TRBV28 to TRBJ1-5, with a possible D match to TRBD1 (5 bases). Germline V CDR1 and CDR2: MDHEN, SYDVKM. The V gene lost 5 bases and the J gene lost 1 base, with 15 bases spanning the gap. This CDR3 has 16 residues. CDR3 nucleotide sequence: TGTGCCAGCAGTGATTTTAGGGGAATGAGCAATCAGCCCCAGCATTTT. This gives the protein CASSDFRGMSNQPQHF.

A single count supports this clone. The chain recombines TRBV4-2 with TRBJ2-2; possibly TRBD2 for D (6 bases). Germline CDR1 and CDR2: LGHNA and YNFKEQ. Between the trimmed V and J ends, which lost 2 bases and 7 bases, there was a span of 17 bases. The CDR3 totals 16 residues. CDR3 in amino acids: CASSQPVGGEGGELFF. In nucleotides, the CDR3 is TGTGCCAGCAGCCAACCTGTAGGCGGGGAAGGCGGGGAGCTGTTTTTT.

In this sample, this clone turned up once. The rearrangement uses TRBV6-5 and TRBJ1-2; a possible D gene is TRBD1 (6 bases). Germline V gene data show CDR1 as MNHEY and CDR2 as SVGAGI. V dropped 2 bases and J dropped 7 bases, with 14 bases sitting between them. The CDR3 runs to 14 residues. This chain's CDR3 is CASSYGGADVGYTF. CDR3 bases: TGTGCCAGCAGTTACGGGGGCGCGGACGTTGGCTACACCTTC.